The clone carrying this T cell receptor beta chain was detected ten times or more. Its antigen remains unidentified. This sample is part of a study of blood T cells in healthy people across ages. General study points: Long-lived donors had more naive CD4+ cells and higher diversity than aged donors. TCR beta diversity was tightly associated with the proportion of naive T cells.

With a J-beta primer mix and a sample-barcoded 5' primer, a second PCR ran about 6 to 11 cycles. TCRdb itself ran the 5' RACE reads through MiXCR, one entry per CDR3 protein. The sample carries 550,000 to 750,000 distinct CDR3 sequences, about 21% recorded once. The CDR3 spans 15 residues. V was cut by 2 bases and J by 2 bases, with 9 bases left in between. The germline V gene has CDR1 MDHEN and CDR2 SYDVKM. This sequence joins TRBV28 and TRBJ2-2; D is perhaps TRBD2 (6 bases). The specimen sequenced was blood. The TCR sequence derives from a man between 65 and 80 years old in good health. For the CDR3, the DNA is TGTGCCAGCAGTTTAGTGGGACTCAACACCGGGGAGCTGTTTTTT. This translates into CASSLVGLNTGELFF. Full variable domain (outside the CDR3, taken from reference TRBV28 and TRBJ2-2): DVKVTQSSRYLVKRTGEKVFLECVQDMDHENMFWYRQDPGLGLRLIYFSYDVKMKEKGDIPEGYSVSREKKERFSLILESASTNQTSMYLCASSLVGLNTGELFFGEGSRLTVL.